The 19 T cell receptor beta chains below were found in one sample sequenced in a study of cytomegalovirus exposure and HLA in healthy donors. The primer mix had 60 Vbeta and 13 Jbeta primers. Using immunoSEQ multiplex PCR, the repertoire was profiled, and TCRdb retains in-frame clones only, with some absent. Of 150,000 to 200,000 clones listed, 10% to 15% are singletons. Sequencing was performed on PBMCs. The receptors here all came from a man over 45 in good health and CMV-seropositive.

This clone has more than one count but fewer than ten. The V call is TRBV28, the J call TRBJ1-5, with D perhaps matching TRBD1 (6 bases). V was shortened by 2 bases and J by 2 bases, with 13 bases between the two germline ends. Germline CDR1 is MDHEN and CDR2 is SYDVKM. The CDR3 runs to 16 residues. CDR3 coding DNA: TGTGCCAGCAGTTTAATGGGGGCGGGAGGCAATCAGCCCCAGCATTTT. As protein: CASSLMGAGGNQPQHF.

The chain couples TRBV5-6 to TRBJ1-1; no reliable D call. The CDR3 consists of 14 residues. Germline V gene lookup returns CDR1 SGHDT and CDR2 YYEEEE. V lost 1 base and J lost 5, with 12 bases in between. The CDR3 loop is CASSLLPPGTEAFF. CDR3 DNA: TGTGCCAGCAGCTTGCTCCCCCCGGGAACTGAAGCTTTCTTT.

This clone appeared a few times. The chain recombines TRBV4-2 with TRBJ2-7; 15 nucleotides line up with TRBD2. V dropped 4 bases and J dropped 5; count of bases not matched to a gene: 15. Germline CDR1 LGHNA, CDR2 YNFKEQ. The CDR3 is made up of 19 amino acids. The chain's CDR3 is CASSPSGWTSGGAKNEQYF. CDR3 in DNA: TGTGCCAGCAGCCCCAGCGGGTGGACTAGCGGGGGGGCGAAAAACGAGCAGTACTTC.

This chain uses TRBV19 with TRBJ1-4; D might be TRBD1 (5 bases). Germline loops: CDR1 LNHDA, CDR2 SQIVND (reference sequence). The CDR3 spans 15 residues. V lost 10 bases, J lost 7 bases, and 22 bases lay in between. The CDR3 DNA reads as TGTGCCACCTCAGAGTTAAGGGCGCAGGGTGAAAAACTGTTTTTT. Translated: CATSELRAQGEKLFF.

About this clone: The same CDR3 also results from other DNA sequences found in this sample. This chain connects TRBV29-1 to TRBJ1-2; D gene ambiguous. The CDR3 extends over 13 amino acids. Trimming left V 5 bases short and J 7 bases short, with 17 bases between. Germline lookup yields CDR1 SQVTM and CDR2 ANQGSEA. The CDR3 loop reads CSVLTTTYGGYTF. The CDR3 coding sequence is TGCAGCGTTTTGACAACAACCTATGGTGGCTACACCTTC.

The chain links TRBV5-1 to TRBJ2-3; 9 nucleotides align to TRBD1. V shed 0 bases, J shed 5 bases, and the junction held 7 bases outside the gene matches. CDR3 length: 16 amino acids. Per germline, CDR1 SGHRS and CDR2 YFSETQ. The CDR3 bases are TGCGCCAGCAGCTTGGGGAAACAGGGGGCGGGAGATACGCAGTATTTT. Translated, it gives CASSLGKQGAGDTQYF.

This sequence joins TRBV6-5 and TRBJ2-1; the D is unclear. Per the germline V gene, CDR1 is MNHEY and CDR2 is SVGAGI. V gave up 0 bases and J gave up 7 bases, with 10 bases separating them. The CDR3 is 14 amino acids. In DNA, the CDR3 is TGTGCCAGCAGTTACTCGATGTTCCGGAATGAGCAGTTCTTC. Protein product: CASSYSMFRNEQFF.

This sequence joins TRBV27 and TRBJ1-2; 8 nucleotides line up with TRBD1. V lost 2 bases to trimming and J lost 4 bases; unmatched junction nucleotides: 9. Germline V gene sequence: CDR1 MNHEY, CDR2 SMNVEV (reference sequence). The CDR3 runs 16 residues. CDR3 sequence: CASSLRAGGLIYGYTF. CDR3 DNA sequence: TGTGCCAGCAGTTTAAGGGCAGGGGGCTTGATCTATGGCTACACCTTC.

This clone was seen a handful of times. The chain has TRBV30 and TRBJ1-1; D remains unclear. The V and J ends lost 0 bases and 1 base respectively, with 9 bases between them. CDR3 length: 14 residues. Germline assignment: CDR1 GTSNPN and CDR2 SVGIG (reference sequence). CDR3 sequence reads: CAWSVRGGNTEAFF. In DNA, the CDR3 is TGTGCCTGGAGTGTACGGGGAGGGAACACTGAAGCTTTCTTT. The full variable domain, rest sourced from reference TRBV30 and TRBJ1-1, is SQTIHQWPATLVQPVGSPLSLECTVEGTSNPNLYWYRQAAGRGLQLLFYSVGIGQISSEVPQNLSASRPQDRQFILSSKKLLLSDSGFYLCAWSVRGGNTEAFFGQGTRLTVV.

The chain joins TRBV30 to TRBJ2-7; D perhaps matches TRBD2 (5 bases). This CDR3 has 13 residues. Between the trimmed V and J ends, which lost 3 bases and 0 bases, there was a span of 9 bases. The germline V gene has CDR1 GTSNPN and CDR2 SVGIG (reference sequence). The chain's CDR3 is CAWRAGPSYEQYF. The CDR3 nucleotides read TGTGCCTGGAGGGCGGGCCCCTCCTACGAGCAGTACTTC.

V usage is TRBV18 and J usage is TRBJ1-4; D is ambiguous. The ends were cut back, 5 bases at V and 0 bases at J, with 10 bases in the middle. Germline-derived CDR1 and CDR2 are KGHSH and LQKENI. The CDR3 spans 15 residues. The CDR3 region has the DNA TGTGCCAGCTCAAACATTCTTGCAACTAATGAAAAACTGTTTTTT. Protein: CASSNILATNEKLFF.

This clone was recorded a few times. The genes are TRBV4-1 and TRBJ2-3; tentatively, D is TRBD2 (6 bases). V was pared by 4 bases and J by 4 bases, with 15 bases between. From germline, CDR1 is MGHRA and CDR2 YSYEKL. This CDR3 region has 15 residues. The CDR3 is CASSPRLASADTQYF. CDR3 DNA sequence: TGCGCCAGCAGCCCCCGTCTAGCGAGTGCAGATACGCAGTATTTT.

The chain links TRBV7-9 to TRBJ2-4; maybe TRBD1 (5 bases). The CDR3 contains 17 residues. The germline gives CDR1 SEHNR, CDR2 FQNEAQ (reference sequence). V was pared by 2 bases and J by 0 bases, with 14 bases between. The CDR3 protein is CASSLKTQALAKNIQYF. In DNA form, the CDR3 reads TGTGCCAGCAGCTTAAAAACACAGGCCCTAGCCAAAAACATTCAGTACTTC.

There are a few counts of this clone. This chain connects TRBV5-1 to TRBJ2-3; D is possibly TRBD1 (6 bases). With 8 bases removed from V and 1 base from J, the gap between germline ends came to 14 bases. CDR3 length: 14 residues. Germline lookup yields CDR1 SGHRS and CDR2 YFSETQ. CDR3 sequence reads: CASGTGTGTDTQYF. The CDR3, as DNA: TGCGCCAGTGGTACAGGGACGGGCACAGATACGCAGTATTTT.

V usage is TRBV9 and J usage is TRBJ2-1; 15 bases match TRBD2. Trimming at V came to 3 bases and at J to 6 bases, leaving 16 bases not matched to a gene. Germline V gene lookup returns CDR1 SGDLS and CDR2 YYNGEE. This CDR3 is 20 amino acids long. The CDR3 nucleotides are TGTGCCAGCAGCGCCCCAGGGACAGCCGGACTAGCGGGGGGGCGCAATGAGCAGTTCTTC. Its protein is CASSAPGTAGLAGGRNEQFF.

The gene calls are TRBV27 and TRBJ1-2; D is perhaps TRBD1 (5 bases). This CDR3 has 14 residues. CDR1 is MNHEY, CDR2 SMNVEV, per germline (reference sequence). Trimming took off 4 bases at V and 5 bases at J, with 14 bases between the two ends. The CDR3 sequence: CASSSLGGEYGYTF. CDR3 bases: TGTGCCAGCAGTTCCCTGGGGGGGGAGTATGGCTACACCTTC.

The chain couples TRBV4-2 to TRBJ2-3; a weak D match, TRBD1 (5 bases). Germline assignment: CDR1 LGHNA and CDR2 YNFKEQ. The CDR3 covers 14 residues. Trimming left V 1 base short and J 6 bases short, with 11 bases between. CDR3 protein: CASSQGQGRDTQYF. Here the CDR3 DNA reads TGTGCCAGCAGCCAAGGCCAGGGTAGGGATACGCAGTATTTT.

The chain carries TRBV13 and TRBJ2-3, with 9 positions matching TRBD2. V shed 3 bases, J shed 9 bases, and the junction held 7 bases outside the gene matches. Per germline, CDR1 PRHDT and CDR2 FYEKMQ (reference sequence). This CDR3 contains 14 residues. As DNA, the CDR3 is TGTGCCAGCAGCTTCGGGATAGCGGGGGTGACGCAGTATTTT. This translates into CASSFGIAGVTQYF.

A few counts support this clone. This sequence joins TRBV5-1 and TRBJ2-5, with D possibly being TRBD1 (5 bases). This CDR3 contains 13 residues. Germline V gives CDR1 SGHRS, CDR2 YFSETQ. V shed 4 bases and J shed 3 bases, with 10 bases lying between them. CDR3: CASSPGWEETQYF. CDR3 DNA sequence: TGCGCCAGCAGCCCAGGGTGGGAAGAGACCCAGTACTTC. Full variable domain (missing parts from reference TRBV5-1 and TRBJ2-5): KAGVTQTPRYLIKTRGQQVTLSCSPISGHRSVSWYQQTPGQGLQFLFEYFSETQRNKGNFPGRFSGRQFSNSRSEMNVSTLELGDSALYLCASSPGWEETQYFGPGTRLLVL.